This is a list of T cell receptor beta chains from one sample in a study of human T cells and chemical hapten exposure. TCRdb re-called the RACE reads through MiXCR, storing one row per CDR3 protein. The repertoire holds 95,000 to 150,000 distinct CDR3 sequences, around 10% seen once, with approximately 2.5% in the top ten. The starting material was whole blood, obtained in connection with sensitization to the hapten diphenylcyclopropenone (DPC). The receptors originated from a woman in her forties or fifties with alopecia areata. Some clones in this sample may be carry-over from other donors' samples. Each CDR3 is given with its conserved first and last residue. A D gene is named only where the DNA matches it firmly. Size tells how often a clone was seen (once, few, many) or the class of an expanded clone, and some rows leave it out.

TGCAGCGTCATCCCCGGGAGCGGGGTGACAGATACGCAGTATTTT	CSVIPGSGVTDTQYF	TRBV29-1	few	TRBD2	TRBJ2-3
TGTGCCAGCAGAGAGCACAGGGTGAACACTGAAGCTTTCTTT	CASREHRVNTEAFF	TRBV12-3/TRBV12-4	.	.	TRBJ1-1
TGTGCCAGCTCACCACAGGGAACAGGGGATACGCAGTATTTT	CASSPQGTGDTQYF	TRBV18	few	.	TRBJ2-3
TGCAGCGTTGGGCAGGGGGCCTCCTACGAGCAGTACTTC	CSVGQGASYEQYF	TRBV29-1	.	TRBD1	TRBJ2-7
TGTGCCAGCAGCTTAGGGTCCGGCCATACGCAGTATTTT	CASSLGSGHTQYF	TRBV7-8	.	.	TRBJ2-3
TGTGCCAGCAGCCATTATGGAGCGAACACTGAAGCTTTCTTT	CASSHYGANTEAFF	TRBV3-1	many	.	TRBJ1-1
TGTGCCAGCTCACCAGGGGGTGAGCAGTTCTTC	CASSPGGEQFF	TRBV18	many	.	TRBJ2-1
TGTGCCAGCAGCCGGGGGACAGGGCCCCTCGAGCAGTACTTC	CASSRGTGPLEQYF	TRBV7-2	.	TRBD1	TRBJ2-7
TGTGCCAGCTCCCTAAGCGGGGGTATGGGAGGCGGCACTGAAGCTTTCTTT	CASSLSGGMGGGTEAFF	TRBV18	.	.	TRBJ1-1
TGTGCCAGCAGTTTAATGAGCGGCAACAATGAGCAGTTCTTC	CASSLMSGNNEQFF	TRBV12-3/TRBV12-4	.	.	TRBJ2-1
TGTGCCAGCAGTGACCTAGCGGCAGATACGCAGTATTTT	CASSDLAADTQYF	TRBV2	many	TRBD2	TRBJ2-3
TGTGCCAGCAGCCCTCCGAGGGGGCTAGGTTCAGATACGCAGTATTTT	CASSPPRGLGSDTQYF	TRBV9	.	TRBD1	TRBJ2-3
TGTGCCAGCAGTTTCCGACACGGCACCGGGACGTCCAATTCACCCCTCCACTTT	CASSFRHGTGTSNSPLHF	TRBV28	few	.	TRBJ1-6
TGTGCCAGCAGCTTAGTGGGGTACGAGCAGTACTTC	CASSLVGYEQYF	TRBV7-9	few	.	TRBJ2-7
TGTGCCTGGAGTGTACAGGGCGGGAACCGCCCTAGCACAGATACGCAGTATTTT	CAWSVQGGNRPSTDTQYF	TRBV30	few	.	TRBJ2-3
TGTGCCAGCAGTGATGTTGAAGCCCATAACTATGGCTACACCTTC	CASSDVEAHNYGYTF	TRBV2	.	.	TRBJ1-2
TGTGCCAGCAGGCCCCCCGACAGGGGCCTTAGGGAGCAGTACTTC	CASRPPDRGLREQYF	TRBV7-9	.	TRBD1	TRBJ2-7
TGTGCCAACAGCCCGGGACGGTCCTACGAGCAGTACTTC	CANSPGRSYEQYF	TRBV7-2	.	.	TRBJ2-7
TGCAGCGTTTCGGACCTGAAGGATGGCTACACCTTC	CSVSDLKDGYTF	TRBV29-1	.	.	TRBJ1-2
TGCAGTGCTAGAGACATCCAGGCAGGGGTCTTACCTGAAGCTTTCTTT	CSARDIQAGVLPEAFF	TRBV20-1	few	.	TRBJ1-1
TGCAGTGCTAGAACCGGGACCTACGAGCAGTACTTC	CSARTGTYEQYF	TRBV20-1	few	.	TRBJ2-7
TGTGCCAGCAGCCAATCCGGGGGGCGACTTCGTTACGAGCAGTACTTC	CASSQSGGRLRYEQYF	TRBV5-5	.	.	TRBJ2-7
TGTGCCAGCAGCCGCACGGGTTGGAATCAGCCCCAGCATTTT	CASSRTGWNQPQHF	TRBV14	.	.	TRBJ1-5
TGTGCCAGCAGCCCGGGGGGCCTCCAAGAGACCCAGTACTTC	CASSPGGLQETQYF	TRBV7-9	few	.	TRBJ2-5
TGTGCCAGCAGTGAAGATATCGGACAGGGGGGGTCTGGGGCCAACGTCCTGACTTTC	CASSEDIGQGGSGANVLTF	TRBV6-1	.	TRBD1	TRBJ2-6
TGCAGCGTTGAGGGGCGGGACACGGCCTACAATGAGCAGTTCTTC	CSVEGRDTAYNEQFF	TRBV29-1	few	.	TRBJ2-1
TGTGCCACTAGGGACTCCCCTGCGGGCTGGCTGTTTTTT	CATRDSPAGWLFF	TRBV15	few	.	TRBJ2-2
TGTGCCAGCAGTGGCAGGGGGCGAACTGAAGCTTTCTTT	CASSGRGRTEAFF	TRBV27	few	TRBD1	TRBJ1-1
TGTGCCACCAGCAGAGTCGGAGTGCAAGCTCAGCCCCAGCATTTT	CATSRVGVQAQPQHF	TRBV15	few	.	TRBJ1-5
TGCAGCGTTGCTTATCGGGCCGAGTCACCCCTCCACTTT	CSVAYRAESPLHF	TRBV29-1	.	.	TRBJ1-6
TGTGCCAGCAGACAAGAATCCCGATTGAACACTGAAGCTTTCTTT	CASRQESRLNTEAFF	TRBV2	.	.	TRBJ1-1
TGTGCCAGCAGCCTGGGACAGGGCAAAAGTGGGACTGAAGCTTTCTTT	CASSLGQGKSGTEAFF	TRBV3-1	few	TRBD1	TRBJ1-1
TGCGCCAGCAGCGGGGTAACTTACGAGCAGTACTTC	CASSGVTYEQYF	TRBV5-1	.	.	TRBJ2-7
TGTGCCAGCAGCACGGGAAGCGGGGAGCTGTTTTTT	CASSTGSGELFF	TRBV12-3/TRBV12-4	.	.	TRBJ2-2
TGCAGCGTTCAGTGGGTGGAGCAGTTCTTC	CSVQWVEQFF	TRBV29-1	many	.	TRBJ2-1
TGTGCCAGCAGCTTATTCGGTCAAGCAGATACGCAGTATTTT	CASSLFGQADTQYF	TRBV7-6	many	.	TRBJ2-3
TGCGCCAGCAGCCACAGACATTCTAGCACAGATACGCAGTATTTT	CASSHRHSSTDTQYF	TRBV4-3	few	.	TRBJ2-3
TGTGCCAGCAGCGTAGAGGGACAGGGGGTAGCCGAGCAGTACTTC	CASSVEGQGVAEQYF	TRBV9	few	TRBD1	TRBJ2-7
TGTGCCAGCAGTATCGCAGGGACAGGGCGTGGCTACACCTTC	CASSIAGTGRGYTF	TRBV6-2/TRBV6-3	few	TRBD1	TRBJ1-2
TGTGCCAGCCATGACACTAATGAAAAACTGTTTTTT	CASHDTNEKLFF	TRBV28	.	.	TRBJ1-4
TGCGCCAGCAGCCAAGGTCGGGACCTCTACGAGCAGTACTTC	CASSQGRDLYEQYF	TRBV4-1	many	.	TRBJ2-7
TGTGCCAGCTCACTTGCACTGGATACGCAGTATTTT	CASSLALDTQYF	TRBV18	many	.	TRBJ2-3
TGCGGGTCGAACCACAGGAGATCCTACAATGAGCAGTTCTTC	CGSNHRRSYNEQFF	TRBV29-1	.	.	TRBJ2-1
TGCGCCAGCAGTACGGACAGGGGGAACACTGAAGCTTTCTTT	CASSTDRGNTEAFF	TRBV10-2	few	TRBD1	TRBJ1-1
TGCAGCGTTGAAATTAACTACGAGCAGTACTTC	CSVEINYEQYF	TRBV29-1	.	.	TRBJ2-7
TGTGCCAGCAGTGCGGCCTTTGGGCCCCCCTCCGATGAGCAGTTCTTC	CASSAAFGPPSDEQFF	TRBV6-5	.	.	TRBJ2-1
TGCAGCGTTGAGACTCAATCGGGTGAAAAACTGTTTTTT	CSVETQSGEKLFF	TRBV29-1	few	.	TRBJ1-4
TGTGCCATCACTCAGACCCCGAATCAGCCCCAGCATTTT	CAITQTPNQPQHF	TRBV10-3	few	.	TRBJ1-5
TGCGCCAGCAGCCACGGGACTAGCGGCTACAATGAGCAGTTCTTC	CASSHGTSGYNEQFF	TRBV4-3	many	TRBD2	TRBJ2-1
TGTGCCAGCAGTTACTCTTCGACTAGCGGGGGCCGATCCTCCTACAATGAGCAGTTCTTC	CASSYSSTSGGRSSYNEQFF	TRBV6-6	few	TRBD2	TRBJ2-1
TGTGCCAGCAGGACAGTGGGAGACGAGCAGTACTTC	CASRTVGDEQYF	TRBV6-1	many	.	TRBJ2-7
TGCGCCAGCAGCGGGGACAAGGTATACAATGAGCAGTTCTTC	CASSGDKVYNEQFF	TRBV5-1	.	.	TRBJ2-1
TGTGCCAGCAGTTTATCCGATGTTAACAATCAGCCCCAGCATTTT	CASSLSDVNNQPQHF	TRBV28	.	.	TRBJ1-5
TGTGCCAGCTCAGCCGTGGGGGGGCATGTCGCCAAAAACATTCAGTACTTC	CASSAVGGHVAKNIQYF	TRBV18	many	.	TRBJ2-4
TGTGCCAGCAGCCAGTGGGCTAGCGGGGACTCTGGGGCCAACGTCCTGACTTTC	CASSQWASGDSGANVLTF	TRBV6-5	.	TRBD2	TRBJ2-6
TGTGCCAGCTACTCGGAGGGCCCGAAGACCCAGTACTTC	CASYSEGPKTQYF	TRBV7-8	few	.	TRBJ2-5
TGTGCCAGCGGGGACAGGGGTCAGCCCCAGCATTTT	CASGDRGQPQHF	TRBV12-3/TRBV12-4	.	TRBD1	TRBJ1-5
TGTGCCAGCAGCAGGGGACTAGCGGGAGGTGGAGGGGCGCAGTATTTT	CASSRGLAGGGGAQYF	TRBV27	.	TRBD2	TRBJ2-3
TGCGCCAGCAGCCAAGGAGGCTTGGCAAGAGATACGCAGTATTTT	CASSQGGLARDTQYF	TRBV4-3	few	.	TRBJ2-3
TGTGCCAGCAGCCAAGTGCAGGGGTCGGACGAGCAGTACTTC	CASSQVQGSDEQYF	TRBV4-2	.	.	TRBJ2-7